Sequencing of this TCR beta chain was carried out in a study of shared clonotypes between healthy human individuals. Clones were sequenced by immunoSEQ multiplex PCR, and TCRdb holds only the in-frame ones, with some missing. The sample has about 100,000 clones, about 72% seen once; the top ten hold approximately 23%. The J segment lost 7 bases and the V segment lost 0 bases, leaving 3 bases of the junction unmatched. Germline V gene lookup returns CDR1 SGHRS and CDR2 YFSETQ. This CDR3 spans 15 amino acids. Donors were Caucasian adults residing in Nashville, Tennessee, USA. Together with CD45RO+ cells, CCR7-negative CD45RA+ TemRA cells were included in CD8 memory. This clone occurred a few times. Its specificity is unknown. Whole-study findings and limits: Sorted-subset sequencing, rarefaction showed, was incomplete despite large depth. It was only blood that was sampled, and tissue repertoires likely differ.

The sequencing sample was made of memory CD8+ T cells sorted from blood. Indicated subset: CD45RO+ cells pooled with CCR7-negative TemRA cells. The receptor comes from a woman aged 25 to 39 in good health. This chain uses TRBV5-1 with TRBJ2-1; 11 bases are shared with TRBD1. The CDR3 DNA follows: TGCGCCAGCAGCTTGGTAGGGACAGGGGGAAATGAGCAGTTCTTC. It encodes CASSLVGTGGNEQFF.